These T cell receptor beta chains were read from a single sample in a study of PD-L1 blockade in urothelial cancer. Libraries were prepared by immunoSEQ multiplex PCR; TCRdb keeps only in-frame clonotypes and omits some of them. The sample includes under 130,000 clones, 70% to 90% of them seen just once. This specimen was PBMCs, taken around atezolizumab (anti-PD-L1) treatment. These receptors were taken from a man over 45 with urothelial cancer. Each CDR3 is given with its conserved first and last residue. The D gene is left open where the match is weak. Not all rows give a size; the values are once, few, many and, for expanded clones, a class.

NA	TRBV19	TRBJ2-3	NA	CASSMFREWGTDTQYF	TGTGCCAGTAGTATGTTTCGGGAGTGGGGCACAGATACGCAGTATTTT
TRBD2	TRBV11-3	TRBJ2-1	once	CASRSGDHNEQFF	TGTGCCAGCAGGAGCGGGGATCACAATGAGCAGTTCTTC
NA	TRBV6-5	TRBJ1-1	NA	CASSYDRLNTEAFF	TGTGCCAGCAGTTATGACAGACTGAACACTGAAGCTTTCTTT
TRBD1	TRBV4-2	TRBJ2-1	NA	CASSLRGQGTHEQFF	TGTGCCAGCAGCTTAAGGGGACAGGGAACCCATGAGCAGTTCTTC
NA	TRBV10-3	TRBJ2-7	NA	CAISEGALDSYEQYF	TGTGCCATCAGTGAGGGGGCCTTAGACTCCTACGAGCAGTACTTC
NA	TRBV7-2	TRBJ2-7	NA	CASSLAPPGSWQGFYEQYF	TGTGCCAGCAGCTTAGCACCGCCCGGAAGTTGGCAGGGGTTCTACGAGCAGTACTTC
TRBD1	TRBV6-5	TRBJ1-1	NA	CASSYGPQGETEAFF	TGTGCCAGCAGTTACGGTCCCCAGGGGGAGACTGAAGCTTTCTTT
TRBD1	TRBV11-1	TRBJ2-7	NA	CASRGQGLTYEQYF	TGTGCCAGCAGAGGACAGGGTCTAACCTACGAGCAGTACTTC
NA	TRBV11-3	TRBJ2-1	once	CASSLGESRYNEQFF	TGTGCCAGCAGCTTAGGGGAGTCGAGGTACAATGAGCAGTTCTTC
TRBD2	TRBV6-6	TRBJ2-1	NA	CASKAGGDYNEQFF	TGTGCCAGCAAAGCGGGAGGAGATTACAATGAGCAGTTCTTC
NA	TRBV6-6	TRBJ1-5	NA	CASKPRPDYQPQHF	TGTGCCAGCAAGCCCCGGCCAGACTATCAGCCCCAGCATTTT
NA	TRBV6-5	TRBJ2-1	few	CASRSLGAYNEQFF	TGTGCCAGCAGATCCTTGGGAGCCTACAATGAGCAGTTCTTC
NA	TRBV5-6	TRBJ2-7	NA	CASSLGWRNSYEQYF	TGTGCCAGCAGCTTGGGGTGGCGGAACTCCTACGAGCAGTACTTC
NA	TRBV6-6	TRBJ1-4	NA	CASSYRGADQLFF	TGTGCCAGCAGTTATAGGGGTGCCGATCAACTGTTTTTT
NA	TRBV18	TRBJ2-2	NA	CASSSTGKVTGELFF	TGTGCCAGCTCATCAACGGGGAAGGTGACCGGGGAGCTGTTTTTT
TRBD1	TRBV5-8	TRBJ1-1	NA	CASSPLFPTGGRTEAFF	TGTGCCAGCAGCCCGCTCTTTCCGACAGGGGGCCGAACTGAAGCTTTCTTT
NA	TRBV25-1	TRBJ2-1	NA	CASRVGGNEQFF	TGTGCCAGCAGGGTGGGGGGCAATGAGCAGTTCTTC